The text below deals with one TCR beta chain. Its antigen remains unknown. The data are from a study of radiation and T cells in renal cell carcinoma. TCRdb's copy holds only in-frame clones and misses some; the assay was immunoSEQ multiplex PCR. This repertoire shows about 16,000 clones, about 53% found once; its top ten account for roughly 8.7%. CDR3 length: 16 amino acids. V lost 4 bases and J lost 4, with 17 bases in between. The germline V gene has CDR1 LNHDA and CDR2 SQIVND (reference sequence). Noted treatment: treatment-naive control, cytoreductive nephrectomy. The tumor was a clear cell renal cell carcinoma. Control tumors came from a few females and about 11 males, aged about 35 to 82. Study observations and caveats: Tumor samples were small regions of approximately 1.1 g. Dominant CDR3 motifs were more common in irradiated tumors than controls.

The input for sequencing was tumor tissue, taken from a patient whose treatment was nephrectomy without radiotherapy. The chain links TRBV19 to TRBJ1-5; D is unclear. The sequence came from a man aged 35-49 years with renal cell carcinoma. For the CDR3, the DNA is TGTGCCAGTAGTACCCCCCCTGCAGCGCCGAATCAGCCCCAGCATTTT. Translated: CASSTPPAAPNQPQHF. Filled out from reference TRBV19 and TRBJ1-5, the complete variable domain reads DGGITQSPKYLFRKEGQNVTLSCEQNLNHDAMYWYRQDPGQGLRLIYYSQIVNDFQKGDIAEGYSVSREKKESFPLTVTSAQKNPTAFYLCASSTPPAAPNQPQHFGDGTRLSIL.